The 31 T cell receptor beta chains given below trace back to one sample, sequenced in a study of T cell repertoires in cytomegalovirus infection. Each CDR3 protein gets one entry after TCRdb re-called the reads with MiXCR. The sample records 310,000 or so distinct CDR3 sequences, roughly a sixth being singletons. Sequencing was done on a sample of PBMCs. All receptors come from a human donor in good health (CMV status not recorded). Some clones in this sample may be carry-over from other donors' samples.

This clonotype was seen more than once but under ten times. The J gene is TRBJ2-5, the V gene TRBV19; 8 bases fit TRBD2. From germline, CDR1 is LNHDA and CDR2 SQIVND (reference sequence). V gave up 6 bases and J gave up 2 bases; unmatched junction bases: 11. The CDR3 has 16 residues. The CDR3: CASSNLSGGEQETQYF. For the CDR3, the DNA is TGTGCCAGTAGCAACTTAAGCGGGGGAGAACAAGAGACCCAGTACTTC. The complete variable domain, with remaining parts taken from reference TRBV19 and TRBJ2-5, reads DGGITQSPKYLFRKEGQNVTLSCEQNLNHDAMYWYRQDPGQGLRLIYYSQIVNDFQKGDIAEGYSVSREKKESFPLTVTSAQKNPTAFYLCASSNLSGGEQETQYFGPGTRLLVL.

The genes are TRBV6-2 or TRBV6-3 and TRBJ2-1; 10 bases fit TRBD1. The CDR3 covers 17 residues. Trimming removed 0 bases from V and 8 bases from J; junction bases left unmatched: 10. Germline CDR1 MNHEY, CDR2 SVGEGT. As DNA, the CDR3 is TGTGCCAGCAGTTACTCGAGGCGGGACAGGGGAGGCGATGAGCAGTTCTTC. This codes for CASSYSRRDRGGDEQFF.

This clonotype was seen ten or more times. The chain uses TRBV7-9 and TRBJ1-1, with D unresolved. V shed 2 bases and J shed 1 base, with 5 bases lying between them. There are 13 residues in the CDR3. Germline CDR1 reads SEHNR; CDR2 reads FQNEAQ (reference sequence). The CDR3 DNA reads as TGTGCCAGCAGCTTATCACAGAACACTGAAGCTTTCTTT. It specifies CASSLSQNTEAFF.

The chain carries TRBV13 and TRBJ2-2; TRBD1 might be the D (7 bases). The CDR3 runs to 17 residues. Germline V gives CDR1 PRHDT, CDR2 FYEKMQ (reference sequence). V dropped 3 bases and J dropped 3 bases, with 17 bases sitting between them. CDR3 sequence: CASSFQGGRFHTGELFF. The CDR3 DNA is TGTGCCAGCAGCTTTCAGGGGGGCCGATTCCACACCGGGGAGCTGTTTTTT.

The table lists this clonotype with many counts. The V and J genes are TRBV7-2 and TRBJ1-5; TRBD1 aligns across 7 bases. The CDR3 runs to 16 residues. CDR1 is SGHTA and CDR2 is FQGNSA in the germline V gene. V dropped 0 bases and J dropped 6; count of bases not matched to a gene: 8. The chain's CDR3 is CASSLAGGGQGQPQHF. In DNA form, the CDR3 reads TGTGCCAGCAGCTTAGCGGGAGGGGGCCAGGGTCAGCCCCAGCATTTT.

This clonotype showed up just a few times. The chain joins TRBV15 to TRBJ2-1; D unresolved. V was pared by 5 bases and J by 0 bases, with 11 bases between. Germline values: CDR1 LNHNV, CDR2 YYDKDF (reference sequence). This CDR3 spans 15 amino acids. CDR3 region: CATSPRMSSYNEQFF. Written as DNA, the CDR3 is TGTGCCACCAGCCCCCGCATGAGCTCCTACAATGAGCAGTTCTTC.

This clonotype was seen only a few times. The J gene is TRBJ2-1, the V gene TRBV6-2 or TRBV6-3; TRBD2 matches at 7 bases. J gave up 4 bases and V 6 bases, and 6 bases lay outside the gene matches. Germline lookup yields CDR1 MNHEY and CDR2 SVGEGT. CDR3 length: 14 amino acids. The CDR3 is CASRTPGGYNEQFF. The DNA for the CDR3 is TGTGCCAGCAGAACACCCGGGGGGTACAATGAGCAGTTCTTC.

The chain combines TRBV3-1 with TRBJ1-5, with D unresolved. The CDR3 length is 16 residues. Germline V gives CDR1 LGHDT, CDR2 YNNKEL (reference sequence). V was shortened by 0 bases and J by 1 base, with 10 bases between the two germline ends. In DNA, the CDR3 is TGTGCCAGCAGCCAAGATGGAGGGAGAAGCAATCAGCCCCAGCATTTT. It yields the protein CASSQDGGRSNQPQHF.

This clonotype was counted ten times or more. J is TRBJ2-5 and V is TRBV28, with D possibly being TRBD1 (5 bases). V lost 6 bases and J 3 bases, leaving 14 bases between the germline ends. Germline V lookup: CDR1 MDHEN, CDR2 SYDVKM. The CDR3 covers 14 residues. CDR3: CASRQPQGKETQYF. CDR3 in DNA: TGTGCCAGCAGACAGCCGCAGGGAAAAGAGACCCAGTACTTC. Filled out from reference TRBV28 and TRBJ2-5, the complete variable domain reads DVKVTQSSRYLVKRTGEKVFLECVQDMDHENMFWYRQDPGLGLRLIYFSYDVKMKEKGDIPEGYSVSREKKERFSLILESASTNQTSMYLCASRQPQGKETQYFGPGTRLLVL.

This clonotype was picked up a small number of times. The V gene is TRBV28, the J gene TRBJ1-2; D remains ambiguous. Germline V lookup: CDR1 MDHEN, CDR2 SYDVKM. V lost 2 bases and J lost 3, with 10 bases in between. The CDR3 runs to 14 residues. CDR3 residues: CASSLNGLDYGYTF. The CDR3, as DNA: TGTGCCAGCAGTTTAAACGGGTTGGACTATGGCTACACCTTC.

The sample holds many counts of this clonotype. The V call is TRBV10-3, the J call TRBJ2-7; D gene ambiguous. V was shortened by 3 bases and J by 3 bases, with 6 bases between the two germline ends. Per the germline V gene, CDR1 is ENHRY and CDR2 is SYGVKD. CDR3 length: 12 residues. The CDR3 reads CAISDDSYEQYF. As DNA, the CDR3 is TGTGCCATCAGTGACGATAGCTACGAGCAGTACTTC.

This clonotype was detected ten times or more. The V call is TRBV28, the J call TRBJ2-7; TRBD1 might be the D (5 bases). The CDR3 extends over 11 amino acids. Germline CDR1 is MDHEN and CDR2 is SYDVKM. V was clipped by 5 bases and J by 6 bases, with 8 bases between them. The CDR3 region is CASSVTGEQYF. The CDR3, as DNA: TGTGCCAGCAGTGTTACAGGCGAGCAGTACTTC.

This clonotype occurred a few times. The rearrangement joins TRBV15 to TRBJ1-4, with TRBD1 as a possible D gene (6 bases). CDR3 length equals 15 residues. V dropped 0 bases and J dropped 7 bases, with 12 bases sitting between them. From germline, CDR1 is LNHNV and CDR2 YYDKDF (reference sequence). The CDR3 sequence is CATSRDRGTGEKLFF. The CDR3 nucleotides read TGTGCCACCAGCAGAGATAGGGGGACGGGTGAAAAACTGTTTTTT.

This clonotype was detected only a few times. The chain joins TRBV28 to TRBJ1-5, with TRBD1 matching over 8 bases. The CDR3 covers 16 residues. After removal of 6 bases from V and 0 bases from J, the junction contained 7 bases not matched to a gene. CDR1 and CDR2 (germline): MDHEN, SYDVKM. The CDR3 DNA follows: TGTGCCAGCAGGGTAGAGACAGGGGATAGCAATCAGCCCCAGCATTTT. This encodes CASRVETGDSNQPQHF.

The chain has TRBV12-3 or TRBV12-4 and TRBJ1-1, with a weak D call TRBD1 (6 bases). CDR3 length: 12 residues. V lost 8 bases and J 4 bases, leaving 11 bases between the germline ends. The CDR3 region has the DNA TGTGCCAGCCAAGGGACAACCACTGAAGCTTTCTTT. This encodes CASQGTTTEAFF.

The J gene is TRBJ1-4, the V gene TRBV3-1, with a possible D match to TRBD1 (5 bases). Germline V gives CDR1 LGHDT, CDR2 YNNKEL (reference sequence). The CDR3 has 15 residues. With 4 bases removed from V and 2 bases from J, the gap between germline ends came to 11 bases. CDR3 DNA: TGTGCCAGCAGCCCGGGGGGGTCGACTAATGAAAAACTGTTTTTT. Amino acid sequence: CASSPGGSTNEKLFF.

This clonotype occurred a few times. The V and J genes are TRBV6-1 and TRBJ2-3; TRBD1 or TRBD2 may be the D gene (5 bases each). The CDR3 runs 12 residues. Germline CDR1 reads MNHNS; CDR2 reads SASEGT. V lost 9 bases and J 11 bases, leaving 18 bases between the germline ends. The CDR3 nucleotides read TGTGCCAGTTCCGGGACCCCAGGGAAGCAGTATTTT. This translates into CASSGTPGKQYF.

This chain connects TRBV7-2 to TRBJ1-1, with D tentatively TRBD1 (5 bases). The CDR3 sequence is 14 residues long. CDR1 is SGHTA and CDR2 is FQGNSA in the germline V gene. With 3 bases removed from V and 5 bases from J, the gap between germline ends came to 13 bases. DNA of the CDR3: TGTGCCAGCAGCTTCTCGGGGCTTCGGACTGAAGCTTTCTTT. As protein: CASSFSGLRTEAFF.

This clonotype was observed a few times. The V and J genes are TRBV6-6 and TRBJ1-1; 7 bases are a match to TRBD1. This CDR3 region has 15 residues. Germline CDR1 and CDR2: MNHNY and SVGAGI (reference sequence). J was trimmed by 1 base and V by 6 bases; bases with no gene match: 8. CDR3 sequence reads: CASRETGLGNTEAFF. In DNA form, the CDR3 reads TGTGCCAGCAGAGAGACAGGGCTGGGGAACACTGAAGCTTTCTTT.

This clonotype was counted only a few times. J is TRBJ1-5 and V is TRBV6-2 or TRBV6-3, with D unresolved. Germline values: CDR1 MNHEY, CDR2 SVGEGT. Trimming left V 5 bases short and J 4 bases short, with 15 bases between. The CDR3 totals 15 residues. CDR3 region: CASSGRVPRNQPQHF. CDR3 bases: TGTGCCAGCAGTGGGAGGGTCCCTCGTAATCAGCCCCAGCATTTT.

The rearrangement links TRBV10-3 to TRBJ1-5; D perhaps matches TRBD1 (5 bases). Per germline, CDR1 ENHRY and CDR2 SYGVKD. V was shortened by 0 bases and J by 0 bases, with 18 bases between the two germline ends. The CDR3 consists of 19 residues. Here the CDR3 DNA reads TGTGCCATCAGTGAGTCGGGGCCAGCGGGGGGTGGTAGCAATCAGCCCCAGCATTTT. Its translation: CAISESGPAGGGSNQPQHF.

The chain carries TRBV28 and TRBJ1-2; D perhaps matches TRBD1 (6 bases). Trimming stripped 1 base from V and 8 bases from J, with 17 bases between. CDR1 is MDHEN and CDR2 is SYDVKM in the germline V gene. The CDR3 is 15 amino acids. CDR3 residues: CASSLYWGASSGYTF. The DNA for the CDR3 is TGTGCCAGCAGTTTATACTGGGGGGCTTCGTCGGGCTACACCTTC.

The chain carries TRBV20-1 and TRBJ2-1, with D unresolved. CDR1 and CDR2 (germline): DFQATT, SNEGSKA (reference sequence). This CDR3 is built from 11 residues. Trimming removed 5 bases from V and 12 bases from J, with 14 bases in between. CDR3 nucleotides: TGCAGTGCTTTTAGACTTAAGGGGCAGTTCTTC. Translating it yields CSAFRLKGQFF.

This clonotype was counted a few times. The gene calls are TRBV7-2 and TRBJ2-3; tentatively, D is TRBD2 (6 bases). The germline CDR1 and CDR2 sequences are SGHTA and FQGNSA. The germline V and J ends were trimmed by 8 bases and 3 bases, with 12 bases remaining between them. The CDR3 runs to 13 residues. For the CDR3, the DNA is TGTGCCAGCGGGCGGGGTTGGACAGATACGCAGTATTTT. This encodes CASGRGWTDTQYF.

Written as DNA, the CDR3 is TGTGCCTCGTCGGACGTTGCGACCCGAAAACTGTTTTTT. Translating gives CASSDVATRKLFF. J is TRBJ1-4 and V is TRBV3-1; D gene uncertain. The V gene's germline CDR1 is LGHDT and CDR2 YNNKEL (reference sequence). The V end lost 11 bases, the J end lost 10 bases, and 20 bases lay between the germline ends. The CDR3 has 13 residues.

This clonotype was counted only a few times. CDR3 region: CASSLRQGDSNQPQHF. The CDR3 coding sequence is TGTGCCAGCAGTTTGAGACAGGGGGATAGCAATCAGCCCCAGCATTTT. The gene calls are TRBV28 and TRBJ1-5; 9 bases map to TRBD1. This CDR3 contains 16 residues. V lost 3 bases to trimming and J lost 0 bases; unmatched junction nucleotides: 3. The germline V gene has CDR1 MDHEN and CDR2 SYDVKM.

This clonotype was found many times. This chain connects TRBV7-9 to TRBJ2-5, with D perhaps given as TRBD1 or TRBD2 (5 bases each). Trimming stripped 3 bases from V and 1 base from J, with 9 bases between. CDR1 and CDR2 (germline): SEHNR, FQNEAQ (reference sequence). There are 14 residues in the CDR3. In DNA, the CDR3 is TGTGCCAGCAGCTTCGTGGGGGTCCAAGAGACCCAGTACTTC. Translated, it gives CASSFVGVQETQYF. The full variable domain, its missing parts supplied by reference TRBV7-9 and TRBJ2-5, is DTGVSQNPRHKITKRGQNVTFRCDPISEHNRLYWYRQTLGQGPEFLTYFQNEAQLEKSRLLSDRFSAERPKGSFSTLEIQRTEQGDSAMYLCASSFVGVQETQYFGPGTRLLVL.

This clonotype was counted a few times. The chain combines TRBV28 with TRBJ1-2, with 12 bases aligning to TRBD1. CDR3 length equals 15 residues. The J segment lost 7 bases and the V segment lost 5 bases, leaving 8 bases of the junction unmatched. Germline V gives CDR1 MDHEN, CDR2 SYDVKM. The CDR3 loop reads CASSITGTGGSGYTF. The DNA for the CDR3 is TGTGCCAGCAGTATTACCGGGACAGGGGGCTCTGGCTACACCTTC.

V is TRBV20-1 and J is TRBJ2-1; no clear D gene. Germline CDR1 and CDR2: DFQATT and SNEGSKA (reference sequence). CDR3 size: 16 residues. V was trimmed by 6 bases and J by 6 bases, leaving 24 bases between them. The CDR3 coding sequence is TGCAGTGCCAAACTCCCTGGGGTTCCATCGGGCAATGAGCAGTTCTTC. It is translated as CSAKLPGVPSGNEQFF.

The sample holds a few counts of this clonotype. The chain has TRBV6-6 and TRBJ2-5; TRBD1 is a possible D gene (6 bases). Trimming cost V 6 bases and J 0 bases, with 11 bases left between them. Looked up from germline, CDR1 is MNHNY and CDR2 is SVGAGI (reference sequence). The CDR3 is made up of 14 amino acids. The CDR3 DNA reads TGTGCCAGCAGCCCCGGACAGTACCAAGAGACCCAGTACTTC. As protein: CASSPGQYQETQYF.

This clonotype came up many times. The V call is TRBV7-2, the J call TRBJ2-7; D unclear. Trimming shortened V by 5 bases and J by 0 bases, and 11 bases separated the two germline ends. Germline lookup yields CDR1 SGHTA and CDR2 FQGNSA. The CDR3 consists of 14 residues. Written as DNA, the CDR3 is TGTGCCAGCAGCCTAACACGGAGCTCCTACGAGCAGTACTTC. Translated: CASSLTRSSYEQYF.